These 15 T cell receptor beta chains share one sample of origin, sequenced in a study of T cell changes during pregnancy in multiple sclerosis (dated by TCRdb to the late 2010s). Library preparation was by the immunoSEQ multiplex PCR assay. The clones in this table, taken by TCRdb from immuneACCESS, are in-frame only. Not every clone is retained; where verified, under half of the shortfall comes from an unresolved V gene, and the cause of the rest is unknown. The sample profile shows about 69,000 clones; approximately 91% of them were found once. The top ten hold more than 1.2% of the sample. Sequenced here: peripheral blood, sampled in the third trimester of pregnancy. All receptors come from a female donor with multiple sclerosis, enrolled in a pregnancy study.

This CDR3 is CASSPSTRAGASYNEQFF. In nucleotides, the CDR3 is TGTGCCAGCTCACCATCTACGCGAGCGGGGGCCTCCTACAATGAGCAGTTCTTC. The chain recombines TRBV18 with TRBJ2-1; TRBD2 aligns across 8 bases. The V gene's germline CDR1 is KGHSH and CDR2 LQKENI. The CDR3 consists of 18 residues. J gave up 0 bases and V 2 bases, and 9 bases lay outside the gene matches. Combining the CDR3 with reference TRBV18 and TRBJ2-1 gives the whole variable domain NAGVMQNPRHLVRRRGQEARLRCSPMKGHSHVYWYRQLPEEGLKFMVYLQKENIIDESGMPKERFSAEFPKEGPSILRIQQVVRGDSAAYFCASSPSTRAGASYNEQFFGPGTRLTVL.

V and J are TRBV12-5 and TRBJ1-6; D possibly corresponds to TRBD1 (6 bases). The germline V gene encodes CDR1 LGHNT and CDR2 FRNRAP. V was clipped by 0 bases and J by 0 bases, with 30 bases between them. This CDR3 has 24 amino acids. CDR3 DNA sequence: TGTGCTAGTGGTTTGGTACCGAGTCCGTGGGGGCGAAATGACCTCGGCTCCTATAATTCACCCCTCCACTTT. Amino acid sequence: CASGLVPSPWGRNDLGSYNSPLHF.

Of note for this clone: A junction boundary mismatches the germline segment, possibly from a read error. CDR3 residues: CASSQEPHGQGAWDLFIF. The DNA for the CDR3 is TGCGCCAGCAGCCAAGAGCCCCACGGACAGGGGGCGTGGGACCTTTTCATCTTC. V is TRBV4-1 and J is TRBJ1-2; 11 bases are a match to TRBD1. Germline V gene lookup returns CDR1 MGHRA and CDR2 YSYEKL. This CDR3 has 18 amino acids.

The chain joins TRBV19 to TRBJ1-6, with D unclear. The CDR3 covers 12 residues. V shed 3 bases and J shed 10 bases, with 7 bases lying between them. CDR1 and CDR2 (germline): LNHDA, SQIVND (reference sequence). The CDR3 nucleotides are TGTGCCAGTAGTATGAGAGGGTCACCCCTCCACTTT. It translates to CASSMRGSPLHF. The full variable domain, its missing parts supplied by reference TRBV19 and TRBJ1-6, is DGGITQSPKYLFRKEGQNVTLSCEQNLNHDAMYWYRQDPGQGLRLIYYSQIVNDFQKGDIAEGYSVSREKKESFPLTVTSAQKNPTAFYLCASSMRGSPLHFGNGTRLTVT.

This chain joins TRBV6-8 and TRBJ2-2; 9 bases align to TRBD1. The ends lost 9 bases at V and 6 bases at J; junction bases unmatched: 14. The germline V gene encodes CDR1 MNHGY and CDR2 SAAAGT. This CDR3 has 16 amino acids. The CDR3 here is CARPSRQGDYPGELFF. The CDR3 nucleotides read TGTGCCAGGCCGTCTAGACAGGGGGATTACCCCGGGGAGCTGTTTTTT.

The sample holds one count of this clone. This chain uses TRBV5-1 with TRBJ1-2; D is possibly TRBD1 (5 bases). V shed 7 bases and J shed 1 base, with 14 bases lying between them. Germline V gene sequence: CDR1 SGHRS, CDR2 YFSETQ. The CDR3 runs to 14 residues. CDR3 in DNA: TGCGCCAGCTCGGGGGATCCAAATAACTATGGCTACACCTTC. Translated: CASSGDPNNYGYTF.

This clone showed up just a few times. This sequence joins TRBV11-2 and TRBJ1-6, with D hard to call. Germline CDR1 SGHAT, CDR2 FQNNGV. The CDR3 is made up of 14 amino acids. V was clipped by 1 base and J by 9 bases, with 10 bases between them. CDR3: CASSLGVGGSPLHF. CDR3 bases: TGTGCCAGCAGCTTAGGCGTCGGAGGTTCACCCCTCCACTTT.

J is TRBJ2-2 and V is TRBV30, with D possibly being TRBD2 (5 bases). Germline V gives CDR1 GTSNPN, CDR2 SVGIG (reference sequence). V dropped 2 bases and J dropped 5 bases, with 9 bases sitting between them. This CDR3 spans 13 amino acids. CDR3 in amino acids: CAWSYRGTGELFF. The CDR3 nucleotides are TGTGCCTGGAGTTATCGGGGTACCGGGGAGCTGTTTTTT.

The rearrangement links TRBV9 to TRBJ1-4; no clear D gene. With 4 bases removed from V and 3 bases from J, the gap between germline ends came to 13 bases. Germline CDR1 reads SGDLS; CDR2 reads YYNGEE. This CDR3 is built from 15 residues. For the CDR3, the DNA is TGTGCCAGCAGCCCACGCTTTGAGGCTAATGAAAAACTGTTTTTT. It yields the protein CASSPRFEANEKLFF.

This clone was seen more than once but under ten times. The V call is TRBV4-2, the J call TRBJ2-1; 9 bases agree with TRBD2. V was pared by 1 base and J by 4 bases, with 5 bases of the junction left unmatched. Germline-derived CDR1 and CDR2 are LGHNA and YNFKEQ. The CDR3 is made up of 16 amino acids. The CDR3 DNA is TGTGCCAGCAGCCAAGCGTTTACTAGCGGGTACAATGAGCAGTTCTTC. Amino acid sequence: CASSQAFTSGYNEQFF.

This clone was detected once. CDR3 nucleotides: TGTGCCAGCAGCTTAGGACTACCCCTTGGGGATGAGCAGTTCTTC. It translates to CASSLGLPLGDEQFF. V gene TRBV11-3 combines with J gene TRBJ2-1; perhaps TRBD2 as D (5 bases). Germline V gene lookup returns CDR1 SGHNT and CDR2 YENEEA. The germline V and J ends were trimmed by 1 base and 8 bases, with 15 bases remaining between them. This CDR3 has 15 residues.

This clone has a single count. This chain uses TRBV7-9 with TRBJ1-1; D call uncertain. The CDR3 extends over 13 amino acids. CDR1 SEHNR and CDR2 FQNEAQ come from the germline V gene (reference sequence). With 5 bases removed from V and 0 bases from J, the gap between germline ends came to 7 bases. The CDR3 loop reads CASSRAVNTEAFF. The CDR3 DNA follows: TGTGCCAGCAGCCGAGCCGTGAACACTGAAGCTTTCTTT.

V and J are TRBV6-4 and TRBJ2-1, with 9 positions matching TRBD2. Germline assignment: CDR1 MRHNA and CDR2 SNTAGT. Unmatched junction bases numbered 5, after V lost 3 bases and J lost 5 bases. The CDR3 spans 15 residues. CDR3 bases: TGTGCCAGCAGTGAAGGTAGCGGGGGTAACAATGAGCAGTTCTTC. This encodes CASSEGSGGNNEQFF.

The rearrangement links TRBV2 to TRBJ2-1; 7 bases match TRBD2. From germline, CDR1 is SNHLY and CDR2 FYNNEI. Trimming took 5 bases from V and 6 from J; bases not matched to a gene: 7. There are 14 residues in the CDR3. CDR3 region: CASSRGGGGNEQFF. DNA of the CDR3: TGTGCCAGCAGTCGTGGGGGGGGAGGCAATGAGCAGTTCTTC.

This sequence joins TRBV10-3 and TRBJ2-7, with TRBD2 matching over 7 bases. Germline V gene data show CDR1 as ENHRY and CDR2 as SYGVKD. The CDR3 has 16 residues. After removal of 4 bases from V and 2 bases from J, the junction contained 11 bases not matched to a gene. The CDR3 DNA reads TGTGCCATCAGTGCTTGGGGGGAGGGAACTCCCTACGAGCAGTACTTC. This encodes CAISAWGEGTPYEQYF.